A single sample gave rise to the 3 T cell receptor beta chains below, sequenced in a study of CD8+ T cells in alopecia areata. Extraction of RNA preceded its reverse transcription into cDNA, which served as the sequencing template. TCRdb keeps only in-frame clones here, not all; method: immunoSEQ multiplex PCR. The data contain approximately 34,000 clones, 55% of them singletons. Sequencing was performed on NKG2D-high CD8+ T cells sorted from blood. The receptors stem from a human donor with alopecia areata.

The chain uses TRBV27 and TRBJ1-1, with a tentative D call TRBD1 (5 bases). This CDR3 region has 15 residues. CDR1 and CDR2 (germline): MNHEY, SMNVEV (reference sequence). Trimming shortened V by 4 bases and J by 3 bases, and 15 bases separated the two germline ends. The CDR3 loop reads CASSWDPGSYTEAFF. The CDR3 DNA reads as TGTGCCAGCAGTTGGGACCCAGGGAGTTACACTGAAGCTTTCTTT.

The chain couples TRBV7-9 to TRBJ2-3, with TRBD1 as a possible D gene (6 bases). Trimming left V 2 bases short and J 1 base short, with 10 bases between. The germline CDR1 and CDR2 sequences are SEHNR and FQNEAQ (reference sequence). The CDR3 has 15 amino acids. The DNA of the CDR3 is TGTGCCAGCAGCTTAATGGGACACCGCACAGATACGCAGTATTTT. Protein sequence: CASSLMGHRTDTQYF.

The rearrangement joins TRBV9 to TRBJ1-1; the match to TRBD1 covers 7 bases. The trim removed 2 bases at V and 0 bases at J, leaving 1 base unmatched. CDR3 length: 14 amino acids. Germline loops: CDR1 SGDLS, CDR2 YYNGEE. This CDR3 reads CASSVGTVNTEAFF. CDR3 in DNA: TGTGCCAGCAGCGTCGGGACAGTGAACACTGAAGCTTTCTTT.